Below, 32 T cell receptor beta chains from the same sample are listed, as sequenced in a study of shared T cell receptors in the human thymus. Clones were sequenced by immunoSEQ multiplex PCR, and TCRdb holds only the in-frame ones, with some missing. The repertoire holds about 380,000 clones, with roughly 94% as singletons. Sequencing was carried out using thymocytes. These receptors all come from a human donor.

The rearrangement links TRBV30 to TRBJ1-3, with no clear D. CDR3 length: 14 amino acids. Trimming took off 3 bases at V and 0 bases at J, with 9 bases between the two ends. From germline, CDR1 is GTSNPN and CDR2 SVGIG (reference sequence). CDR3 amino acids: CAWSRSLSGNTIYF. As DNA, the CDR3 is TGTGCCTGGAGCCGAAGCCTCTCTGGAAACACCATATATTTT.

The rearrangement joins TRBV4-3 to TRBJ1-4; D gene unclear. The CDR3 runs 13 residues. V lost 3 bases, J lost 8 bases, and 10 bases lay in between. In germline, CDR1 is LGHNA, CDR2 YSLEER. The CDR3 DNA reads TGCGCCAGCAGCCATGTCCAAAACGAAAAACTGTTTTTT. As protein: CASSHVQNEKLFF.

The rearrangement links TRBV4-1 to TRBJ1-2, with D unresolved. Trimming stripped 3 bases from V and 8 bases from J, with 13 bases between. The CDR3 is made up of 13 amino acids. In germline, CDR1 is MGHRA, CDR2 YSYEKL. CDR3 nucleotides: TGCGCCAGCAGCCACAATACGGTACGGGGCTACACCTTC. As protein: CASSHNTVRGYTF.

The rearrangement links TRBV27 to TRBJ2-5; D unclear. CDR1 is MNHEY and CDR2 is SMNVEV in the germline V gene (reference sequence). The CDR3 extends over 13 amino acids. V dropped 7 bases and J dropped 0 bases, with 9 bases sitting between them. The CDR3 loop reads CASKRQYQETQYF. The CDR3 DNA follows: TGTGCCAGCAAACGTCAGTACCAAGAGACCCAGTACTTC.

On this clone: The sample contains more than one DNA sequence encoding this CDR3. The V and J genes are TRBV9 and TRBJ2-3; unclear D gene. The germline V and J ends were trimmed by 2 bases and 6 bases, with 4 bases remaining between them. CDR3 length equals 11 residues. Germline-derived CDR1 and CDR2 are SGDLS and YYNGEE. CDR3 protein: CASSVGDTQYF. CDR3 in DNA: TGTGCCAGCAGCGTGGGTGATACGCAGTATTTT.

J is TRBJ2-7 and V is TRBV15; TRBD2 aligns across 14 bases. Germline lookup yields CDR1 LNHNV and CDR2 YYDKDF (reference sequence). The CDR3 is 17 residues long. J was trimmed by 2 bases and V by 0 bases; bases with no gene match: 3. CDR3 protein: CATSRDAGLAGAYEQYF. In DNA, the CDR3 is TGTGCCACCAGCAGAGATGCGGGACTAGCGGGAGCCTACGAGCAGTACTTC.

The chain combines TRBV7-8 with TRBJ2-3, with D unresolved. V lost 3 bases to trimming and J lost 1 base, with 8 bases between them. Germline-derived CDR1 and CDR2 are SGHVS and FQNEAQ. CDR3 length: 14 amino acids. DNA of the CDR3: TGTGCCAGCAGCTTGGGCAGCGGCACAGATACGCAGTATTTT. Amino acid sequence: CASSLGSGTDTQYF.

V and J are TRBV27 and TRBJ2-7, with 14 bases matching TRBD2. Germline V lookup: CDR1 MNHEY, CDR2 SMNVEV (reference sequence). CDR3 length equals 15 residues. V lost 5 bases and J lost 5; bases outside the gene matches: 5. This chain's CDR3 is CASSPGLAGDHEQYF. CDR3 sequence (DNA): TGTGCCAGCAGTCCGGGACTAGCGGGAGACCACGAGCAGTACTTC.

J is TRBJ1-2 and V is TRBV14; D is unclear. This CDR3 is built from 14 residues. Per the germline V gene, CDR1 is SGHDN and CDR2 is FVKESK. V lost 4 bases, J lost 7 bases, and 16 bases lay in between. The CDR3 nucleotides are TGTGCCAGCAGCCGCGAAGGTGGGGTCGGTGGCTACACCTTC. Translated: CASSREGGVGGYTF.

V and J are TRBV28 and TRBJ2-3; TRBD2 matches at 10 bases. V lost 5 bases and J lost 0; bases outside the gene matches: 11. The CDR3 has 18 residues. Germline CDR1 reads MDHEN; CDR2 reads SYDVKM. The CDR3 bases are TGTGCCAGCAGTCTGGAGCTAGCGGGGGAGATTAGCACAGATACGCAGTATTTT. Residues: CASSLELAGEISTDTQYF.

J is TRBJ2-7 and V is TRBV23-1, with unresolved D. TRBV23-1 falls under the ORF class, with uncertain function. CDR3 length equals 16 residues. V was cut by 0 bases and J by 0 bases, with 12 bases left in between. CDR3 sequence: CASSQSEFWSSYEQYF. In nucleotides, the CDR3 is TGCGCCAGCAGTCAATCAGAGTTCTGGAGCTCCTACGAGCAGTACTTC.

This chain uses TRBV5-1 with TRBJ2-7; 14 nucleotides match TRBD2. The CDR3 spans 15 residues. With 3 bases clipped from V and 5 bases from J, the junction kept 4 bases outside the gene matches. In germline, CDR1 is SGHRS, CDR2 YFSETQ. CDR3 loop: CASSSRLAGGHEQYF. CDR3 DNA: TGCGCCAGCAGCTCCCGACTAGCGGGAGGGCACGAGCAGTACTTC.

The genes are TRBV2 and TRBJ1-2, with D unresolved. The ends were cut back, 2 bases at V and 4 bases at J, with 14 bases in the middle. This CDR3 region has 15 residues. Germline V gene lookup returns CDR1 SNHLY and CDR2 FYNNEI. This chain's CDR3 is CASSERVVLGYGYTF. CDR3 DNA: TGTGCCAGCAGTGAACGGGTTGTGTTGGGCTATGGCTACACCTTC.

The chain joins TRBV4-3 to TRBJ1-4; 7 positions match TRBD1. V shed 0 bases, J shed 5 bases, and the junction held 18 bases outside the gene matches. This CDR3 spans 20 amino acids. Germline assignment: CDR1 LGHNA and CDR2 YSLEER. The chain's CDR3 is CASSQEEGPRSGTENEKLFF. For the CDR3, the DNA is TGCGCCAGCAGCCAAGAAGAAGGACCCCGGTCAGGGACAGAGAATGAAAAACTGTTTTTT.

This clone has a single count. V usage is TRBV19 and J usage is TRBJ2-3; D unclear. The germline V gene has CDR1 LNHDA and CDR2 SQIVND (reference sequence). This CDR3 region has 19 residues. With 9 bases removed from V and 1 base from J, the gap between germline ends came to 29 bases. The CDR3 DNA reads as TGTGCCAGCTCACCCCGGCAGGTGAGGCGAACCCTAGGCACAGATACGCAGTATTTT. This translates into CASSPRQVRRTLGTDTQYF.

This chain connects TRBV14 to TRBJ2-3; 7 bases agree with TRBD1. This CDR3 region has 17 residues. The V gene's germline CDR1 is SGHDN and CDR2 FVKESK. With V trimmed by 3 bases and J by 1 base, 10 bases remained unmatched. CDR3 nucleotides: TGTGCCAGCAGCCACCCAACACAGGGGCCGCGCACAGATACGCAGTATTTT. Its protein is CASSHPTQGPRTDTQYF.

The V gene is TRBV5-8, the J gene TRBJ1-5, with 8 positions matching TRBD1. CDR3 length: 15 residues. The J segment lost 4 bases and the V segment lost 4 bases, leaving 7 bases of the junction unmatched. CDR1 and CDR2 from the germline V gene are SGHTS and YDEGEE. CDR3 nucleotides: TGTGCCAGCAGCCCTTACAGGGGGGGTAATCAGCCCCAGCATTTT. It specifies CASSPYRGGNQPQHF.

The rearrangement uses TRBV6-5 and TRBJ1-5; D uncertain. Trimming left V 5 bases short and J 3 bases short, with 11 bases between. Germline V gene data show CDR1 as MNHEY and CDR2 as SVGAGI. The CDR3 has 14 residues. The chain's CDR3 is CASSVRAPNQPQHF. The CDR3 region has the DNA TGTGCCAGCAGTGTTCGGGCCCCCAATCAGCCCCAGCATTTT.

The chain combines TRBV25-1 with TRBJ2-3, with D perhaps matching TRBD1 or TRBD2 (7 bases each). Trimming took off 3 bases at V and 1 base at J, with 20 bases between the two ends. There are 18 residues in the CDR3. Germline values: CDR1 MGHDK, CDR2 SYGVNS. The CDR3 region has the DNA TGTGCCAGCAGTGAGCGACAGGGCGGGAGATTAGGCACAGATACGCAGTATTTT. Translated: CASSERQGGRLGTDTQYF.

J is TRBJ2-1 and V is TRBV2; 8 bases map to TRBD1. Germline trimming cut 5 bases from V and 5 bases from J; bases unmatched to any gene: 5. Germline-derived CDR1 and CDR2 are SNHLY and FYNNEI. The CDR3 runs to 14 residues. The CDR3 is CASSYRGSHNEQFF. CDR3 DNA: TGTGCCAGCAGTTACAGGGGGAGCCACAATGAGCAGTTCTTC.

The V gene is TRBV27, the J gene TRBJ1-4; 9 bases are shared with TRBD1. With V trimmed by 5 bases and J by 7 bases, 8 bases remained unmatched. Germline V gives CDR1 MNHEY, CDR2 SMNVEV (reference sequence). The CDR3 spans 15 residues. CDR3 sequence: CASSIQGAVGEKLFF. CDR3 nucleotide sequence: TGTGCCAGCAGTATACAGGGGGCAGTTGGTGAAAAACTGTTTTTT.

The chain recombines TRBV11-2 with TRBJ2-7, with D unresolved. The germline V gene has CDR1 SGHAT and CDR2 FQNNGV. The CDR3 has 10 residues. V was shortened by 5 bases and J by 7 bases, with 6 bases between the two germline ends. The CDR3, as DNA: TGTGCCAGCAGCCTACTAGAGCAGTACTTC. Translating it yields CASSLLEQYF.

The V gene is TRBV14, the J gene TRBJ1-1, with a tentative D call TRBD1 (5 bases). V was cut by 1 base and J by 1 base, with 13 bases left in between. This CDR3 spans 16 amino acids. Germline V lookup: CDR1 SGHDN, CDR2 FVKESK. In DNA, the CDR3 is TGTGCCAGCAGCCAAGTGGGGGGGACTAGGAACACTGAAGCTTTCTTT. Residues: CASSQVGGTRNTEAFF. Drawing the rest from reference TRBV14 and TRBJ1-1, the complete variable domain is EAGVTQFPSHSVIEKGQTVTLRCDPISGHDNLYWYRRVMGKEIKFLLHFVKESKQDESGMPNNRFLAERTGGTYSTLKVQPAELEDSGVYFCASSQVGGTRNTEAFFGQGTRLTVV.

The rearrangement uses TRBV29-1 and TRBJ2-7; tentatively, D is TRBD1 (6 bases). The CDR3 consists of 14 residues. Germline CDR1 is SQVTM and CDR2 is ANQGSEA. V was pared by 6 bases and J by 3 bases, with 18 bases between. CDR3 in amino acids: CSVGSTGSHYEQYF. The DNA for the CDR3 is TGCAGCGTGGGATCGACAGGTTCCCACTACGAGCAGTACTTC.

The CDR3 coding sequence is TGTGCCAGCAGTTGTCAGGGGGTTCCCAACTATGGCTACACCTTC. Residues: CASSCQGVPNYGYTF. The rearrangement joins TRBV6-6 to TRBJ1-2, with 7 bases lining up with TRBD1. Germline CDR1 reads MNHNY; CDR2 reads SVGAGI (reference sequence). CDR3 size: 15 residues. Losses at the gene ends were 4 bases for V and 2 bases for J; bases not matched to a gene: 7.

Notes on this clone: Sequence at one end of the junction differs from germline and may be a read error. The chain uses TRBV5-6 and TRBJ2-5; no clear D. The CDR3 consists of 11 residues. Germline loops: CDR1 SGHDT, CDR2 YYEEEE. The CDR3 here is CHTDGVTTQYF. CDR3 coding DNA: TGCCACACCGATGGGGTCACGACCCAGTACTTC.

CDR3 in amino acids: CASSQDKGEQYF. DNA for the CDR3: TGTGCCAGCAGCCAAGATAAAGGGGAGCAGTACTTC. The J gene is TRBJ2-7, the V gene TRBV14; D remains ambiguous. The CDR3 runs to 12 residues. V lost 0 bases, J lost 7 bases, and 7 bases lay in between. The germline V gene has CDR1 SGHDN and CDR2 FVKESK.

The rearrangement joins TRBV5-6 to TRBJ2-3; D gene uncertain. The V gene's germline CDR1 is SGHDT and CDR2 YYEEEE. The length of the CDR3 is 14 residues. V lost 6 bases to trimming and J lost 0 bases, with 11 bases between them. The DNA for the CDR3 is TGTGCCAGCACCCAGACACATAGCACAGATACGCAGTATTTT. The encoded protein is CASTQTHSTDTQYF.

Written as DNA, the CDR3 is TGCAGCGTTGAAGCTAGCGGAGACAGCTCCTACAATGAGCAGTTCTTC. It yields the protein CSVEASGDSSYNEQFF. The V and J genes are TRBV29-1 and TRBJ2-1; 7 positions match TRBD2. The V and J ends lost 1 base and 0 bases, in that order; junction bases with no gene match: 6. The CDR3 is 16 amino acids. Germline V lookup: CDR1 SQVTM, CDR2 ANQGSEA.

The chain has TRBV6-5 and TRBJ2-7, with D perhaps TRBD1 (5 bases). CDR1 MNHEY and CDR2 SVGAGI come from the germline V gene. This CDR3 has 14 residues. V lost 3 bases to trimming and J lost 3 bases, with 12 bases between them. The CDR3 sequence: CASSYSRQLYEQYF. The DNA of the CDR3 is TGTGCCAGCAGTTATTCGAGACAGCTCTACGAGCAGTACTTC.

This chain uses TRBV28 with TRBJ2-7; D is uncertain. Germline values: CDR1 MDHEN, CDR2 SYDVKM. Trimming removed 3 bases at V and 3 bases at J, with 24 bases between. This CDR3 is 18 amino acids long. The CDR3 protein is CASSFARRSQVVGYEQYF. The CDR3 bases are TGTGCCAGCAGTTTCGCCCGACGATCACAAGTTGTAGGCTACGAGCAGTACTTC. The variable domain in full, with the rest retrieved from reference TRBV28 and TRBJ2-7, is DVKVTQSSRYLVKRTGEKVFLECVQDMDHENMFWYRQDPGLGLRLIYFSYDVKMKEKGDIPEGYSVSREKKERFSLILESASTNQTSMYLCASSFARRSQVVGYEQYFGPGTRLTVT.

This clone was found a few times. CDR3 nucleotides: TGTGCCAGCTCCCAACGGGACAGGGAATCTCATGAGCAGTTCTTC. Protein: CASSQRDRESHEQFF. V gene TRBV19 combines with J gene TRBJ2-1; TRBD1 matches at 9 bases. V trimming: 9 bases; J trimming: 8 bases; junction bases outside the gene matches: 14. This CDR3 has 15 residues. Germline values: CDR1 LNHDA, CDR2 SQIVND (reference sequence).